This T cell receptor beta chain was recovered during a study of shared clonotypes between healthy human individuals. In the study overall: Used for every donor were three CD4 naive, three CD4 memory, two CD8 naive and one CD8 memory plate.

TCRdb keeps only in-frame clones here, not all; method: immunoSEQ multiplex PCR. This table has 1.6 million or so clones, around 97% appearing once. Germline V CDR1 and CDR2: MDHEN, SYDVKM. V lost 2 bases to trimming and J lost 1 base, with 15 bases between them. CDR3 length: 16 amino acids. The sequenced material came from naive CD4+ T cells sorted from blood. The sample's subset: CD45RA+ positively selected. The source is a man aged 25-40 years in good health. This sequence joins TRBV28 and TRBJ2-7; a weak D match, TRBD2 (5 bases). The CDR3: CASSLRGQQRSYEQYF. CDR3 bases: TGTGCCAGCAGTTTAAGAGGGCAGCAAAGATCCTACGAGCAGTACTTC.